These T cell receptor beta chains were read from a single sample in a study of pediatric ulcerative colitis. The repertoire was sequenced with immunoSEQ multiplex PCR; TCRdb's copy has only in-frame clones and lacks some. Seen here are over 5,000 clones, roughly 91% observed once, and the top ten hold about 2%. Specimen: blood. Receptors were obtained from a girl under 18 who was a control in a study of pediatric ulcerative colitis. CDR3s include the opening cysteine and the closing phenylalanine or tryptophan. D genes are given only for firm matches. Clone sizes are given selectively: once, few, many, or a class where the clone is expanded.

TRBJ1-5 few TRBV7-9 NA TGTGCCAGCAGCCGGACAGTTGATCAGCCCCAGCATTTT CASSRTVDQPQHF
TRBJ2-2 NA TRBV4-2 NA TGTGCCAGCAGCCCCGGCGGCCTCGGGGAGCTGTTTTTT CASSPGGLGELFF
TRBJ2-5 NA TRBV6-8 NA TGTGCCAGCAGTTATTGCGGGCGCAAAGAGACCCAGTACTTC CASSYCGRKETQYF
TRBJ2-3 NA TRBV5-8 TRBD2 TGTGCCAGCAGCTCGGGAGTCGGGGGGACAGATACGCAGTATTTT CASSSGVGGTDTQYF
TRBJ2-7 NA TRBV9 TRBD2 TGTGCCAGCAGCGTAGACCCCCCCGGGCGGGGGGCCTACGAGCAGTACTTC CASSVDPPGRGAYEQYF
TRBJ2-1 NA TRBV6-1 NA TGTGCCAGCAGTGAAGTGGGAGGGGACAGGAATGAGCAGTTCTTC CASSEVGGDRNEQFF
TRBJ2-6 NA TRBV7-9 NA TGTGCCAGCAGCTTAATAGCCAGCCGAAACTCTGGGGCCAACGTCCTGACTTTC CASSLIASRNSGANVLTF
TRBJ1-3 NA TRBV11-2 NA TGTGCCAGCAGCTTAGGATCTGGAAACACCATATATTTT CASSLGSGNTIYF
TRBJ2-1 NA TRBV28 NA TGTGCCAGCAGTTCCTCGGGAACCAGTGAGCAGTTCTTC CASSSSGTSEQFF
TRBJ2-7 NA TRBV6-6 NA TGTGCCAGCAGTTACTCGACGGCAGGGAACTACGAGCAGTACTTC CASSYSTAGNYEQYF
TRBJ1-4 NA TRBV9 NA TGTGCCAGCAGCGGGAGGGGAACTAATGAAAAACTGTTTTTT CASSGRGTNEKLFF
TRBJ2-7 NA TRBV7-2 TRBD2 TGTGCCAGCAGCTTAAGCGGGAGGGCCTACGAGCAGTACTTC CASSLSGRAYEQYF